These 18 T cell receptor beta chains originate from one sample sequenced in a study of blood T cell repertoires in COVID-19. Assay: immunoSEQ multiplex PCR; the TCRdb copy retains only in-frame clones and omits some. The sample holds about 340,000 clones; almost 90% are singletons and the top ten take 5.5% to 7.5%. The sample consisted of peripheral blood. Receptor source: a woman between 65 and 79 years old with COVID-19, enrolled during active disease.

The V call is TRBV4-1, the J call TRBJ2-1; TRBD2 matches 14 bases. The germline gives CDR1 MGHRA, CDR2 YSYEKL. Unmatched junction bases numbered 2, after V lost 0 bases and J lost 10 bases. The CDR3 has 15 amino acids. CDR3 sequence reads: CASSQEGTSGGEQFF. The CDR3 DNA is TGCGCCAGCAGCCAAGAAGGGACTAGCGGGGGAGAGCAGTTCTTC.

This rearrangement joins TRBV11-3 to TRBJ1-6, with D unclear. The CDR3 is made up of 13 amino acids. The V gene's germline CDR1 is SGHNT and CDR2 YENEEA. V lost 1 base and J 10 bases, leaving 8 bases between the germline ends. CDR3 nucleotides: TGTGCCAGCAGCTTAGGTGTACAATCACCCCTCCACTTT. Its translation is CASSLGVQSPLHF.

This chain links TRBV29-1 with TRBJ2-7; 9 bases fit TRBD1. V dropped 6 bases and J dropped 5; count of bases not matched to a gene: 8. Per the germline V gene, CDR1 is SQVTM and CDR2 is ANQGSEA. There are 13 residues in the CDR3. CDR3 DNA sequence: TGCAGCGTAGACAGGGGGGCAGGCCACGAGCAGTACTTC. Protein product: CSVDRGAGHEQYF.

The J gene is TRBJ2-2, the V gene TRBV29-1, with TRBD1 identical over 8 bases. Germline V CDR1 and CDR2: SQVTM, ANQGSEA. CDR3 length: 17 residues. J was trimmed by 4 bases and V by 1 base; bases with no gene match: 11. DNA for the CDR3: TGCAGCGTTGAAGTTTCTCCGACAGGGGTGCGCACCGGGGAGCTGTTTTTT. Its protein product is CSVEVSPTGVRTGELFF.

This clone was detected a few times. V usage is TRBV5-1 and J usage is TRBJ2-2; TRBD1 matches at 7 bases. The CDR3 runs 15 residues. From germline, CDR1 is SGHRS and CDR2 YFSETQ. The ends lost 7 bases at V and 2 bases at J; junction bases unmatched: 8. CDR3 sequence (DNA): TGCGCCAGCGCAACAGGGGCGCTAAACACCGGGGAGCTGTTTTTT. Encoded protein: CASATGALNTGELFF.

This clone was recorded once. The chain recombines TRBV27 with TRBJ1-5; maybe TRBD1 (5 bases). The CDR3 loop spans 15 amino acids. Germline loops: CDR1 MNHEY, CDR2 SMNVEV (reference sequence). The ends were cut back, 6 bases at V and 1 base at J, with 13 bases in the middle. The CDR3 here is CASRTAYLSNQPQHF. CDR3 nucleotides: TGTGCCAGCAGGACAGCCTATTTAAGCAATCAGCCCCAGCATTTT.

V is TRBV2 and J is TRBJ2-5, with D perhaps matching TRBD2 (5 bases). Germline assignment: CDR1 SNHLY and CDR2 FYNNEI. V lost 8 bases to trimming and J lost 4 bases, with 20 bases between them. The CDR3 totals 15 residues. In nucleotides, the CDR3 is TGTGCCAGCTGGTCCGGGGAATCGGTAATAGAGACCCAGTACTTC. It is translated as CASWSGESVIETQYF.

This clone was counted once. The chain uses TRBV5-1 and TRBJ1-1; 7 nucleotides match TRBD1. This CDR3 region has 14 residues. Per the germline V gene, CDR1 is SGHRS and CDR2 is YFSETQ. Trimming cost V 4 bases and J 0 bases; bases outside gene matches: 3. The CDR3 protein is CASSTGAVNTEAFF. The CDR3, as DNA: TGCGCCAGCAGCACAGGGGCGGTGAACACTGAAGCTTTCTTT.

This clone was counted once. The chain couples TRBV6-2 or TRBV6-3 to TRBJ2-5, with D perhaps TRBD1 (6 bases). Germline V lookup: CDR1 MNHEY, CDR2 SVGEGT. Trimming left V 1 base short and J 3 bases short, with 15 bases between. The CDR3 extends over 16 amino acids. The CDR3 protein is CASSYLQDSRKETQYF. CDR3 coding DNA: TGTGCCAGCAGTTACTTACAGGACAGCAGAAAAGAGACCCAGTACTTC.

V is TRBV28 and J is TRBJ1-5; tentative D call: TRBD1 (6 bases). Germline lookup yields CDR1 MDHEN and CDR2 SYDVKM. Trimming left V 4 bases short and J 8 bases short, with 15 bases between. There are 14 residues in the CDR3. The CDR3 loop is CASSSRTVREPQHF. The CDR3, as DNA: TGTGCCAGCAGTTCCCGGACAGTTAGGGAGCCCCAGCATTTT.

V and J are TRBV29-1 and TRBJ1-2; no clear D. The length of the CDR3 is 14 residues. Germline CDR1 SQVTM, CDR2 ANQGSEA. V shed 4 bases and J shed 2 bases, with 14 bases lying between them. CDR3 sequence (DNA): TGCAGCGTTGTTTCGGGTACCGTAAACTATGGCTACACCTTC. It is translated as CSVVSGTVNYGYTF.

The chain combines TRBV4-3 with TRBJ2-3; tentative D call: TRBD2 (6 bases). Per germline, CDR1 LGHNA and CDR2 YSLEER. This CDR3 region has 16 residues. V lost 1 base and J lost 3, with 14 bases in between. The CDR3, as DNA: TGCGCCAGCAGCCAAGGTCCCGGGACTTCTACAGATACGCAGTATTTT. This sequence encodes CASSQGPGTSTDTQYF.

The rearrangement uses TRBV6-5 and TRBJ1-1, with D tentatively TRBD1 (6 bases). The CDR3 has 12 amino acids. Germline V lookup: CDR1 MNHEY, CDR2 SVGAGI. V lost 7 bases and J lost 11, with 17 bases in between. This CDR3 reads CASTSTGLGAFF. The CDR3, as DNA: TGTGCCAGCACCTCCACAGGGCTTGGCGCTTTCTTT.

This clone turned up a few times. Additional DNA sequences in this sample encode the identical CDR3. The CDR3 DNA reads as TGTGCCAGCAGACAGGGCTATAGCAATCAGCCCCAGCATTTT. Encoded protein: CASRQGYSNQPQHF. The chain uses TRBV27 and TRBJ1-5; TRBD1 might be the D (6 bases). The CDR3 sequence is 14 residues long. Trimming left V 6 bases short and J 0 bases short, with 9 bases between. Germline CDR1 MNHEY, CDR2 SMNVEV (reference sequence).

The chain employs TRBV28 and TRBJ1-5; D is perhaps TRBD1 (6 bases). Looked up from germline, CDR1 is MDHEN and CDR2 is SYDVKM. The CDR3 spans 15 residues. The V end was cut by 3 bases, the J end by 7 bases, with 16 bases between. CDR3 sequence reads: CASSFLQGGGQPQHF. As DNA, the CDR3 is TGTGCCAGCAGTTTCCTACAGGGAGGGGGGCAGCCCCAGCATTTT.

The chain carries TRBV4-1 and TRBJ2-3; a weak D match, TRBD1 (7 bases). This CDR3 contains 17 residues. Trimming removed 0 bases from V and 2 bases from J, with 15 bases in between. In germline, CDR1 is MGHRA, CDR2 YSYEKL. DNA for the CDR3: TGCGCCAGCAGCCAAGACTCGACTAGGGGGCCCACAGATACGCAGTATTTT. It translates to CASSQDSTRGPTDTQYF.

This chain uses TRBV11-2 with TRBJ2-5, with a possible D match to TRBD2 (5 bases). V lost 4 bases, J lost 7 bases, and 10 bases lay in between. Germline V gives CDR1 SGHAT, CDR2 FQNNGV. The CDR3 is made up of 12 amino acids. CDR3 protein: CASSYREATQYF. The DNA of the CDR3 is TGTGCCAGCAGCTACCGGGAAGCGACCCAGTACTTC.

The sample holds a few counts of this clone. V usage is TRBV6-1 and J usage is TRBJ1-5; the match to TRBD1 covers 10 bases. V trimming: 3 bases; J trimming: 4 bases; junction bases outside the gene matches: 9. The CDR3 covers 17 residues. Per the germline V gene, CDR1 is MNHNS and CDR2 is SASEGT. The CDR3 coding sequence is TGTGCCAGCAGTGATATGTCCGACAGGGGGCCTAATCAGCCCCAGCATTTT. This gives the protein CASSDMSDRGPNQPQHF.